The 6 T cell receptor beta chains in this list originate from one sample, sequenced in a study of cytomegalovirus exposure and HLA in healthy donors (dated by TCRdb to about 2017). Library preparation used the immunoSEQ multiplex PCR assay. For the multiplex PCR, a mixture combining 60 forward primers for TCR Vbeta segments and 13 reverse primers for TCR Jbeta segments was used. TCRdb retrieved this table from immuneACCESS and kept in-frame rearrangements only. Not all clones are present; in checked studies, unresolved V genes account for under half, and no reason is known for the remainder. This sample gives 150,000 to 200,000 clones in total; approximately 80% of them show up just once. About 7.7% of the sample lies in the top ten. The specimen sequenced was PBMCs. These receptors came from a woman aged 30 to 39 in good health and CMV-seropositive.

This clone was detected only once. This rearrangement joins TRBV28 to TRBJ1-5, with D possibly being TRBD1 (6 bases). This CDR3 region has 15 residues. Per the germline V gene, CDR1 is MDHEN and CDR2 is SYDVKM. The V and J ends lost 7 bases and 4 bases respectively, with 17 bases between them. In DNA form, the CDR3 reads TGTGCCAGCAACCCGGGGGGCGATTGGAATCAGCCCCAGCATTTT. Translating gives CASNPGGDWNQPQHF.

This clone was found a few times. The chain links TRBV7-9 to TRBJ1-4, with a possible D match to TRBD1 (5 bases). Looked up from germline, CDR1 is SEHNR and CDR2 is FQNEAQ (reference sequence). CDR3 length: 13 amino acids. The ends were cut back, 6 bases at V and 6 bases at J, with 11 bases in the middle. CDR3 nucleotides: TGTGCCAGCAGGGGGGGGGTTGATGAAAAACTGTTTTTT. This sequence encodes CASRGGVDEKLFF.

This chain connects TRBV29-1 to TRBJ2-5; D is possibly TRBD2 (6 bases). V lost 6 bases and J 7 bases, leaving 18 bases between the germline ends. Germline V CDR1 and CDR2: SQVTM, ANQGSEA. This CDR3 region has 13 residues. The CDR3 DNA reads TGCAGCGTGCCTGGGAGTGGGGGAGGGACCCAGTACTTC. It codes for CSVPGSGGGTQYF.

A single count supports this clone. This chain uses TRBV4-3 with TRBJ2-2, with D possibly being TRBD1 (5 bases). Trimming took off 4 bases at V and 4 bases at J, with 13 bases between the two ends. This CDR3 region has 15 residues. CDR1 and CDR2 from the germline V gene are LGHNA and YSLEER. The CDR3 coding sequence is TGCGCCAGCAGCCGCATGACCACAGGCACCGGGGAGCTGTTTTTT. This sequence encodes CASSRMTTGTGELFF.

The chain has TRBV30 and TRBJ2-7, with 11 nucleotides matching TRBD1. CDR1 is GTSNPN, CDR2 SVGIG, per germline (reference sequence). The CDR3 loop spans 13 amino acids. Trimming cost V 2 bases and J 6 bases; bases outside gene matches: 3. The CDR3 is CAWSRTGGGEQYF. In nucleotides, the CDR3 is TGTGCCTGGAGTAGGACAGGGGGCGGCGAGCAGTACTTC.

This clone came up once. V usage is TRBV5-1 and J usage is TRBJ2-4, with TRBD2 identical over 9 bases. Per the germline V gene, CDR1 is SGHRS and CDR2 is YFSETQ. The junction had 5 bases not matched to a gene; V was cut back by 3 bases and J by 1 base. CDR3 length: 16 residues. Here the CDR3 reads CASSWPAGGAKNIQYF. The CDR3 nucleotides read TGCGCCAGCAGCTGGCCGGCGGGGGGGGCCAAAAACATTCAGTACTTC.